This TCR beta chain was recovered during a study of cytomegalovirus exposure and HLA in healthy donors. CDR3 size: 13 residues. Germline CDR1 SNHLY, CDR2 FYNNEI. The J segment lost 2 bases and the V segment lost 6 bases, leaving 3 bases of the junction unmatched. Whole-study findings and limits: Through in vitro validation, a few CMV-associated chains were shown to be specific for CMV antigens. Researchers reported from a later analysis that most CMV-associated TCR beta chains appeared HLA-restricted. CMV serostatus alone was available as immune exposure information.

A note on this clone: The antigen is undetermined. Additional DNA sequences in this sample encode the identical CDR3.

Use of 60 Vbeta and 13 Jbeta primers characterized the PCR. Using immunoSEQ multiplex PCR, the repertoire was profiled, and TCRdb retains in-frame clones only, with some absent. The table records approximately 300,000 clones, 80% of them present only once. Donors had nominal health at sampling but likely had unrecorded immune exposures. The sequenced sample was PBMCs. This TCR was recovered from a girl aged 2-10 years in good health and CMV-seronegative. This sequence joins TRBV2 and TRBJ2-7, with 8 bases matching TRBD1. DNA of the CDR3: TGTGCCAGCAGCAGGGACAGGACCTACGAGCAGTACTTC. This gives the protein CASSRDRTYEQYF. The whole variable domain, remainder taken from reference TRBV2 and TRBJ2-7, is EPEVTQTPSHQVTQMGQEVILRCVPISNHLYFYWYRQILGQKVEFLVSFYNNEISEKSEIFDDQFSVERPDGSNFTLKIRSTKLEDSAMYFCASSRDRTYEQYFGPGTRLTVT.